The sequence of this T cell receptor beta chain was determined in a study of Ad26.COV2.S vaccination and SARS-CoV-2 variants. Study information: Intramuscularly, Ad26.COV2.S was given either once or twice, 56 days apart. Study findings and constraints: Spike-specific CD8+ and CD4+ T cell responses reportedly showed substantial breadth after vaccination.

Trimming stripped 0 bases from V and 3 bases from J, with 12 bases between. CDR1 is LGHNA and CDR2 is YSLEER in the germline V gene. The CDR3 is 16 residues long. The assay was immunoSEQ multiplex PCR, and TCRdb's table has in-frame clones only and misses some. This sample yields approximately 460,000 clones, of which roughly nine tenths are seen a single time; about 1.5% belongs to the top ten. Concerning this clone: Its antigen is as yet unknown.

The treatment was: around 19 received Ad26.COV2.S at low or high dose, single or two shots; roughly five received placebo; per-sample allocation not given. Samples analyzed were those drawn on day 63 after the first vaccine or placebo injection. The donor was a Boston adult aged 18-55 years. This sequence joins TRBV4-3 and TRBJ1-3; TRBD1 is a possible D gene (6 bases). This clonotype originated in a person aged 18-60 years who received the Ad26.COV2.S COVID-19 vaccine or a placebo. Sequencing was performed on peripheral blood, taken in a trial of Ad26.COV2.S vaccine versus placebo. CDR3 nucleotide sequence: TGCGCCAGCAGCCAAGATCCGGGGGCAAGTGGAAACACCATATATTTT. Its protein product is CASSQDPGASGNTIYF.